These 5 T cell receptor beta chains were sequenced from one sample in a study of T and B cells in COVID-19 patients (TCRdb year 2020). This sample was sequenced with an Illumina MiSeq. Multiplex PCR with BIOMED2 TRB-A/B primer pools was used to amplify the TRB rearrangements. The public reads were quality trimmed at Q25 with fastp and then assembled into clones with MiXCR by TCRdb, keeping productive beta chains. Identical CDR3 protein sequences are pooled into one entry, listed with their most common genes and DNA. Across this sample there are tens of thousands of distinct CDR3 sequences, with about 31% seen only once. The top ten clonotypes cover roughly 1.9% of the sample. Genomic DNA extracted from blood, in amounts of roughly 230-550 ng, served as the starting material for amplifying TRB repertoires. The sequenced sample was blood. Receptors were obtained from a human donor who had recovered from COVID-19.

This clonotype was observed a handful of times. The chain carries TRBV6-5 and TRBJ1-1; TRBD1 might be the D (5 bases). Germline V gives CDR1 MNHEY, CDR2 SVGAGI. Trimming removed 6 bases at V and 3 bases at J, with 11 bases between. The CDR3 consists of 13 residues. The CDR3 DNA reads as TGTGCCAGCAGCTCCGAGGGGTACACTGAAGCTTTCTTT. Its translation: CASSSEGYTEAFF.

The chain is built from TRBV15 and TRBJ2-3, with 8 bases lining up with TRBD1. Germline V gene sequence: CDR1 LNHNV, CDR2 YYDKDF (reference sequence). V trimming: 3 bases; J trimming: 1 base; junction bases outside the gene matches: 6. This CDR3 comprises 16 residues. CDR3 amino acids: CATSSLQGGGTDTQYF. The DNA for the CDR3 is TGTGCCACCAGCAGCCTACAGGGGGGTGGCACAGATACGCAGTATTTT.

This clonotype was detected ten times or more. The chain joins TRBV29-1 to TRBJ1-2, with D maybe TRBD1 (5 bases). This CDR3 spans 15 amino acids. V lost 6 bases to trimming and J lost 4 bases, with 21 bases between them. Germline V gives CDR1 SQVTM, CDR2 ANQGSEA. In DNA, the CDR3 is TGCAGCGTCCCATCACGCCCGACAGAAGGCTATGGCTACACCTTC. The encoded protein is CSVPSRPTEGYGYTF.

The chain recombines TRBV27 with TRBJ2-1; TRBD2 matches at 15 bases. Germline CDR1 MNHEY, CDR2 SMNVEV (reference sequence). This CDR3 is 16 amino acids long. The junction had 7 bases not matched to a gene; V was cut back by 2 bases and J by 11 bases. This CDR3 is CASSLMGTSGGPKQFF. CDR3 DNA sequence: TGTGCCAGCAGTTTAATGGGGACTAGCGGGGGGCCAAAGCAGTTCTTC.

CDR3 sequence: CASSGPPGLAYNEQFF. The CDR3 DNA is TGTGCCAGCAGCGGGCCCCCAGGACTAGCCTACAATGAGCAGTTCTTC. The chain links TRBV11-3 to TRBJ2-1; 7 nucleotides match TRBD2. V lost 5 bases, J lost 2 bases, and 9 bases stayed unmatched. The CDR3 is 16 amino acids. In germline, CDR1 is SGHNT, CDR2 YENEEA. The full variable domain, its missing parts supplied by reference TRBV11-3 and TRBJ2-1, is EAGVVQSPRYKIIEKKQPVAFWCNPISGHNTLYWYLQNLGQGPELLIRYENEEAVDDSQLPKDRFSAERLKGVDSTLKIQPAELGDSAVYLCASSGPPGLAYNEQFFGPGTRLTVL.